This T cell receptor beta chain was profiled in a study of blood T cell repertoires in COVID-19. Study-level background: The origin of the acute and convalescent COVID-19 samples was the United States, Italy and Spain.

The table came from immunoSEQ multiplex PCR; TCRdb's copy has only in-frame clones and leaves some out. The top ten hold about 30% of the sample, which has 35,000 to 45,000 clones, roughly 80% seen once. This CDR3 has 17 amino acids. V gave up 2 bases and J gave up 3 bases; unmatched junction bases: 13. The germline V gene has CDR1 ENHRY and CDR2 SYGVKD. Sequencing input: peripheral blood. The TCR was taken from a woman aged 80 or older with acute or convalescent COVID-19. The chain carries TRBV10-3 and TRBJ2-7, with 7 bases fitting TRBD2. CDR3 sequence reads: CAISERQTPSGRYEQYF. The CDR3 DNA follows: TGTGCCATCAGTGAGCGCCAGACACCTAGCGGCCGCTACGAGCAGTACTTC.